This T cell receptor (beta chain) came from a study of shared clonotypes between healthy human individuals. Study summary: The donor group consisted of two women and three men, aged 18 to 49. Findings and caveats of the study: Researchers found naive subsets generally carried larger estimated richness than memory subsets. Blood alone was sampled, and tissue repertoires likely differ. It was the few donors that limited the genetic and exposure-history diversity represented.

With regard to this clone: Its antigen is unknown.

Profiling relied on immunoSEQ multiplex PCR, and the TCRdb table lists in-frame clones only, not all of them. The table shows about 520,000 clones, with around 95% occurring only once. The ends lost 0 bases at V and 0 bases at J; junction bases unmatched: 5. The CDR3 runs 16 residues. CDR1 and CDR2 from the germline V gene are MNHEY and SMNVEV (reference sequence). The specimen was naive CD4+ T cells sorted from blood. The subset here: CD45RA+ positively selected. J is TRBJ2-7 and V is TRBV27; 7 bases match TRBD1. The sequence came from a woman in her twenties or thirties in good health. The CDR3 is CASSLSVGTVSYEQYF. In DNA form, the CDR3 reads TGTGCCAGCAGTTTATCGGTGGGGACAGTCTCCTACGAGCAGTACTTC.